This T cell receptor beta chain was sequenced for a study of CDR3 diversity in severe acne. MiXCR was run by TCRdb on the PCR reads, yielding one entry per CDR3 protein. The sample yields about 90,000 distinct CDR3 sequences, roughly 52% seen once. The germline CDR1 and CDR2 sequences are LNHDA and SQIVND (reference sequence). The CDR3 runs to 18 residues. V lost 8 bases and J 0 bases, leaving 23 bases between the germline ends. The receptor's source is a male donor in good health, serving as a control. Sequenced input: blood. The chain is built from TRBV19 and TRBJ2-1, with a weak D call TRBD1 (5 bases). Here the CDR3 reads CASAKAESTDSSYNEQFF. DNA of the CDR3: TGTGCCAGTGCCAAGGCTGAATCGACAGATAGCTCCTACAATGAGCAGTTCTTC.